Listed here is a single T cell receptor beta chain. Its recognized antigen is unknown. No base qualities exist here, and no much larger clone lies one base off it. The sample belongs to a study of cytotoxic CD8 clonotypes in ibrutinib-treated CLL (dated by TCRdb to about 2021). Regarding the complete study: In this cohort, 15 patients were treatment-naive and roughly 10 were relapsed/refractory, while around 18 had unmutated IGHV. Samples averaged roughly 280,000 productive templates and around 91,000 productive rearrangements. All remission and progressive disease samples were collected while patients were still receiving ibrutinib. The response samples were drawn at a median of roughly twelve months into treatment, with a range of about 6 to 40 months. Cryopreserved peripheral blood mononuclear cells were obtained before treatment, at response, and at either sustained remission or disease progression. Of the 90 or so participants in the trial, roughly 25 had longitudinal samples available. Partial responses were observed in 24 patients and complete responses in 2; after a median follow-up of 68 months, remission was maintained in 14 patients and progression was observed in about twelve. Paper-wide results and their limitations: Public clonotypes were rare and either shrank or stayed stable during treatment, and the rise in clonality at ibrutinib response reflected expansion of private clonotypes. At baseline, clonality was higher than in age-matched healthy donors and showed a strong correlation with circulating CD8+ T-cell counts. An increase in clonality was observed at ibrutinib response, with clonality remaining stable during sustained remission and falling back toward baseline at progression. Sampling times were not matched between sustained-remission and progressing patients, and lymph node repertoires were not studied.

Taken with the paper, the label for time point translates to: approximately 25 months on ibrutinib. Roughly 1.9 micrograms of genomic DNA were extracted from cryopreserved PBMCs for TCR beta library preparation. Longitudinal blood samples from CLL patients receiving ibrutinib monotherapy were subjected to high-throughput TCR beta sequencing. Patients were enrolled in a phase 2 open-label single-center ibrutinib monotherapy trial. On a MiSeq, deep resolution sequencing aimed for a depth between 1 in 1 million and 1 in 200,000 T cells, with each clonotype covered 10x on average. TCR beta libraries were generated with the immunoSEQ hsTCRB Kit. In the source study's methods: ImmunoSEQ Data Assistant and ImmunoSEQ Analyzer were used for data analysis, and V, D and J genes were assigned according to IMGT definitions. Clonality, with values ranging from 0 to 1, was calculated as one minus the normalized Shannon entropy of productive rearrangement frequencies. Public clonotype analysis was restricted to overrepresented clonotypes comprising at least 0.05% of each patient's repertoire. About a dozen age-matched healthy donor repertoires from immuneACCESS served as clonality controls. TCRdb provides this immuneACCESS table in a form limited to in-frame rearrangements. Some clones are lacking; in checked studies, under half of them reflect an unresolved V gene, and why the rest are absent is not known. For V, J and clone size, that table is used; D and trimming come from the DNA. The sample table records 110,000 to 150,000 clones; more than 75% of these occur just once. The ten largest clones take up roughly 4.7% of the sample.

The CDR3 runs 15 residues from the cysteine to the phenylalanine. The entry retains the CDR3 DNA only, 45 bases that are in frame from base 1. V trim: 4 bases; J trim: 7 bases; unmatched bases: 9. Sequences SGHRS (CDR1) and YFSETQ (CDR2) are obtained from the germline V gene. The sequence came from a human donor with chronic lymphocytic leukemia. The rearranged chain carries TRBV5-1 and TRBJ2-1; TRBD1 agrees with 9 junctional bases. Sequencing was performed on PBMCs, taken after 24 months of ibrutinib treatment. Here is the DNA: TGCGCCAGCAGCCTGCTCGCCGGGACAGGGAATGAGCAGTTCTTC. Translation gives CASSLLAGTGNEQFF.